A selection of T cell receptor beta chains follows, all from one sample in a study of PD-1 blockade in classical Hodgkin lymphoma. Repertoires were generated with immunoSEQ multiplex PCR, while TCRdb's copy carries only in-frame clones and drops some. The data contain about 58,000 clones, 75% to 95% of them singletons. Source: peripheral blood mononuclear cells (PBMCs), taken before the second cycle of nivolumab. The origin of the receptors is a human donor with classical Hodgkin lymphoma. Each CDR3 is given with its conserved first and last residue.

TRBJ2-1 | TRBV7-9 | CASSPTSGGAFNEQFF
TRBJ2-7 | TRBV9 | CASSVEDVPPYEQYF
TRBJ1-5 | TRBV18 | CASSGAFGREYNQPQHF
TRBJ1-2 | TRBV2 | CASSEGYGNYGYTF
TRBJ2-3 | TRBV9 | CASSVAWRASTDTQYF
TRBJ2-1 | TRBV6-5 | CASSWLGANNEQFF
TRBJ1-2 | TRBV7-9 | CASSLTETSNYGYTF
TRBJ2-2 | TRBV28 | CASTVQTPGSANTGELFF
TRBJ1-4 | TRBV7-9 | CASSQFGTDNEKLFF
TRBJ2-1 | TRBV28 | CASSLAAAQFF
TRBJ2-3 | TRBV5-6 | CASSLGPPSTGTSADTQYF
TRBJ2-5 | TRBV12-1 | CASSFSPFQETQYF
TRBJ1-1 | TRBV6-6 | CASSYIAGSEAFF
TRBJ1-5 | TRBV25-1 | CASRGEGNNQPQHF
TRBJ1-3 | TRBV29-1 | CSASRTGEGNTIYF
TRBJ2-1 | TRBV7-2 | CASSRWVLYNEQFF
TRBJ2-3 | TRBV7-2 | CASSQTSGAPTDTQYF